A selection of T cell receptor beta chains follows, all from one sample in a study of neurological immune-mediated disorders. TCRdb ran MiXCR on the 5' RACE reads and lists one entry per CDR3 protein. The sample lists tens of thousands of distinct CDR3 sequences, just under 4% occurring once. The sample consisted of CD4+ T cells from blood. All receptors derive from a woman aged 40 to 50 with multiple sclerosis. Both conserved end residues are part of each CDR3. Each record gives: J gene, clone size, V gene, D gene, CDR3 protein, CDR3 DNA. D genes are given only for firm matches. The size field reads once, few or many counts, or a class when the clone is expanded.

TRBJ2-1,many,TRBV20-1,.,CSAKDYISSYNEQFF,TGCAGTGCTAAGGACTACATTAGCTCCTACAATGAGCAGTTCTTC
TRBJ1-1,many,TRBV20-1,.,CSARRQASEAFF,TGCAGTGCTAGACGGCAGGCTAGTGAAGCTTTCTTT
TRBJ1-2,many,TRBV5-1,.,CASSLEGVSQSGGYTF,TGCGCCAGCAGCTTGGAAGGGGTATCACAGTCGGGCGGCTACACCTTC
TRBJ2-5,many,TRBV5-1,TRBD1,CASSLGTGGGETQYF,TGCGCCAGCAGCCTCGGGACAGGGGGCGGAGAGACCCAGTACTTC
TRBJ2-7,many,TRBV5-5,.,CASSLVVGYGSDEQYF,TGTGCCAGCAGCTTGGTGGTAGGGTACGGGTCCGACGAGCAGTACTTC
TRBJ2-1,many,TRBV6-5,.,CASSPRLLSSNNEQFF,TGTGCCAGCAGTCCAAGATTACTGTCCTCCAACAATGAGCAGTTCTTC
TRBJ1-2,many,TRBV24-1,TRBD1,CATSDYRGNGYTF,TGTGCCACCAGTGATTACAGGGGGAATGGCTACACCTTC
TRBJ2-3,many,TRBV5-1,TRBD2,CASSLVSSGGPRGDTQYF,TGCGCCAGCAGCTTGGTGTCTAGCGGGGGCCCCCGAGGAGATACGCAGTATTTT
TRBJ1-1,many,TRBV6-1,.,CASKWGVNTEAFF,TGTGCCAGCAAATGGGGGGTGAACACTGAAGCTTTCTTT
TRBJ2-1,many,TRBV7-2,.,CASSHRGFRNEQFF,TGTGCCAGCAGCCATCGGGGGTTCCGCAATGAGCAGTTCTTC
TRBJ2-7,many,TRBV27,TRBD1,CASSLLGQGAYEQYF,TGTGCCAGCAGCCTCCTCGGACAGGGGGCCTACGAGCAGTACTTC
TRBJ2-7,many,TRBV5-1,.,CATRRGSSDSLYEQYF,TGCGCCACCAGAAGGGGGAGCTCGGACAGTCTCTACGAGCAGTACTTC
TRBJ2-7,few,TRBV20-1,TRBD1,CSAGQGGYEQYF,TGCAGTGCAGGACAGGGAGGATACGAGCAGTACTTC
TRBJ1-6,many,TRBV20-1,.,CSASDVYNSPLHF,TGCAGTGCTAGTGATGTCTATAATTCACCCCTCCACTTT
TRBJ2-5,many,TRBV5-6,TRBD2,CASSYFRGEGLIETQYF,TGTGCCAGCAGCTATTTTCGAGGGGAGGGATTAATTGAGACCCAGTACTTC
TRBJ1-5,many,TRBV2,TRBD1,CASSQDRASNQPQHF,TGTGCCAGCAGTCAGGACAGGGCTAGCAATCAGCCCCAGCATTTT
TRBJ1-2,many,TRBV6-6,TRBD1,CASTRTGLQTSRGYTF,TGTGCCAGCACCCGGACAGGGCTCCAGACCTCGAGGGGCTACACCTTC
TRBJ2-2,many,TRBV18,.,CASRPAGTRELFF,TGTGCCAGCCGGCCCGCAGGGACCCGGGAGCTGTTTTTT
TRBJ2-7,many,TRBV2,TRBD2,CASSPLGRGGSYEQYF,TGTGCCAGCAGTCCCTTGGGTCGCGGGGGTTCCTACGAGCAGTACTTC
TRBJ2-1,many,TRBV5-1,TRBD2,CASSTQTSGEQFF,TGCGCCAGCAGCACCCAAACTAGCGGGGAGCAGTTCTTC
TRBJ2-3,many,TRBV12-3/TRBV12-4,TRBD2,CASISGLAGDTQYF,TGTGCCAGCATCTCTGGACTAGCTGGAGATACGCAGTATTTT
TRBJ1-3,many,TRBV29-1,.,CSVAVGNTIYF,TGCAGCGTCGCCGTGGGAAACACCATATATTTT
TRBJ2-7,many,TRBV28,.,CASSPGYPSYEQYF,TGTGCCAGCAGCCCAGGGTACCCCTCCTACGAGCAGTACTTC
TRBJ2-2,many,TRBV29-1,TRBD2,CSVVAGVGTGELFF,TGCAGCGTTGTAGCGGGGGTGGGCACCGGGGAGCTGTTTTTT